This TCR beta chain originates from a study of blood T cell repertoires in COVID-19. Looking at the study overall: Sites in the United States, Italy and Spain provided acute and convalescent COVID-19 samples. Sources were T cells, B-cell-depleted T cells, or PBMCs; the material itself was cDNA or gDNA.

As processed by the authors: By means of reference gene primer amplification, nucleated cell counts were estimated. Measured with immunoSEQ multiplex PCR; TCRdb has only the in-frame clones, and not every one. V and J calls and clone size come straight from that table; D and trimming were deduced from the DNA. The table records approximately 100,000 clones, 80% to 90% of them present only once. As for this clone: The sample carries other DNA sequences with the same CDR3.

Sequencing used peripheral blood. This TCR was sampled from a human donor with acute or convalescent COVID-19. The donor label of this sample is uncertain.

The CDR3 is CASSPGVTGNTIYF. The CDR3 coding sequence is TGTGCCAGTAGCCCAGGGGTAACTGGAAACACCATATATTTT. The rearrangement uses TRBV19 and TRBJ1-3, with D perhaps matching TRBD1 (6 bases). V lost 6 bases and J lost 2, with 11 bases in between. CDR3 size: 14 residues. Germline V CDR1 and CDR2: LNHDA, SQIVND (reference sequence).